This T cell receptor beta chain came from a study of beta chain features in type 1 diabetes. Overall study results and limits: In type 1 diabetes patients, VDJ junctions had fewer insertions; deletions at these junctions were more frequent. Naive, central memory and regulatory TCRB repertoires appeared more similar among patients than healthy donors. The influence of HLA type on TCRB rearrangement stayed undetermined. Sequencing used cDNA, and cells with high TCR expression could therefore be over-represented. In all four CD4+ subsets, TCRB CDR3 length was significantly, moderately reduced in type 1 diabetes.

The CDR3 has 14 residues. The germline V and J ends were trimmed by 3 bases and 3 bases, with 11 bases remaining between them. The germline V gene has CDR1 SGHTA and CDR2 FQGTGA. Comment on this clone: Its specificity is unknown.

Expressed TCRB transcripts got sequenced, as all isolated RNA was reverse transcribed. Data came from immunoSEQ multiplex PCR; TCRdb stores just in-frame clones and leaves some out. The table lists about 130,000 clones, around 9% of them singletons. The clonotype was recovered from a man aged 30 to 39 with type 1 diabetes. Sequenced input: central memory CD4+ T cells from blood. This rearrangement joins TRBV7-3 to TRBJ1-1; unclear D gene. The CDR3 reads CASSLFPRDTEAFF. The DNA of the CDR3 is TGTGCCAGCAGCTTGTTTCCCCGGGACACTGAAGCTTTCTTT.